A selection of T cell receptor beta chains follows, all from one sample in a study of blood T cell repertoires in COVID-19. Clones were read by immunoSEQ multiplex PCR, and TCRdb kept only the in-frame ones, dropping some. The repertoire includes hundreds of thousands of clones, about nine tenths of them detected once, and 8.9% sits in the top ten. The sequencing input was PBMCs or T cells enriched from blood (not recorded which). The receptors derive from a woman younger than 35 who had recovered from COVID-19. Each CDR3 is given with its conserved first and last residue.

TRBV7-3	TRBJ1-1	CASSNRDRGTEAFF
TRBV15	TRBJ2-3	CATSTTRQGTDTQYF
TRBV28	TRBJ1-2	CASRIQGGVGYTF
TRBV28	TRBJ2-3	CASGLAGGPSTDTQYF
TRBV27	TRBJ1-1	CASRRTGRNTEAFF
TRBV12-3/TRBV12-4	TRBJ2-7	CASSFAGYYEQYF
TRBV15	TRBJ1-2	CATSRDKGPGGYTF
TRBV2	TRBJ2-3	CASSEEIAGGPRIPDTQYF
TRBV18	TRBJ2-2	CASSQDRVGTGELFF
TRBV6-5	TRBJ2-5	CASRSSAQETQYF
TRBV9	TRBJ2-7	CASSPSTLPYEQYF
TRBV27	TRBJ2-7	CASSSTGLNAYEQYF
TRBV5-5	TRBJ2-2	CASSLVSGSSTGELFF
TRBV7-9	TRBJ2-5	CASSFRRKSGRAVVETQYF
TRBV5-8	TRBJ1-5	CASSLLRGNNQPQHF
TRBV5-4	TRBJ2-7	CASSLQDVHEQYF
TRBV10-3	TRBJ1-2	CAISESSRESPPPYGYTF
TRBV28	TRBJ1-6	CASSLNRDSGGNSPLHF
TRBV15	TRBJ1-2	CATSTRQGASGYTF
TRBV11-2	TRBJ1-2	CASSFLGRYGYTF
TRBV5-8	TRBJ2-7	CASSLGVPSEQYF
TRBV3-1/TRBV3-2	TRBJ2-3	CASSLPGRYSSDTQYF